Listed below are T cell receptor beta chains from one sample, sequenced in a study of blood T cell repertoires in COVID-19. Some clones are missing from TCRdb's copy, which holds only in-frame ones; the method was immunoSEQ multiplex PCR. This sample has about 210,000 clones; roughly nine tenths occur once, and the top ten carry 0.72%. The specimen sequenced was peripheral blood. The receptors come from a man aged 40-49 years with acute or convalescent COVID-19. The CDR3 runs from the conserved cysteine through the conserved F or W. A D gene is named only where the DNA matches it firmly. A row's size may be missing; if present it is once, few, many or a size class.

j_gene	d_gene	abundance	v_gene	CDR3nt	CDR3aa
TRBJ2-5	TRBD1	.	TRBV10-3	TGTGCCATCAGTCGGGACAGGGGGCCCGAGACCCAGTACTTC	CAISRDRGPETQYF
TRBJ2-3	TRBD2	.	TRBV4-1	TGCGCCAGCAGCCTAGGACTAGCGGGGGGGCACGATACGCAGTATTTT	CASSLGLAGGHDTQYF
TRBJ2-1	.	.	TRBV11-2	TGTGCCAGCAGCTTGCGGGAGCAGTTCTTC	CASSLREQFF
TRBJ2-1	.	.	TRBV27	TGTGCCAGCAGTTTCTACGATGAGCAGTTCTTC	CASSFYDEQFF
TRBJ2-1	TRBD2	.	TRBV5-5	TGTGCCAGCAGCCCAGTAGCGGGATCCTACAATGAGCAGTTCTTC	CASSPVAGSYNEQFF
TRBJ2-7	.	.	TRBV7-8	TGTGCCAGCAGCCTTTATGACAGCCCCTACGAGCAGTACTTC	CASSLYDSPYEQYF
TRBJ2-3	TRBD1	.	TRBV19	TGTGCCAGTATTTCGGGGACAGGGGACCGCCCAGATACGCAGTATTTT	CASISGTGDRPDTQYF
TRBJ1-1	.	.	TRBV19	TGTGCCAGTAAATACAGGGCCACTGAAGCTTTCTTT	CASKYRATEAFF
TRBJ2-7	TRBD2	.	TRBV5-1	TGCGCCAGCAGCTTGCTGACTAGCGGGAGTAATCACGAGCAGTACTTC	CASSLLTSGSNHEQYF
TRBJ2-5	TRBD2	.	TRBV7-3	TGTGCCAGCAGCCCGGGCTTCGGGGGGTTGGAGACCCAGTACTTC	CASSPGFGGLETQYF
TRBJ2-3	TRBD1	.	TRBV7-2	TGTGCCAGCAGCTTAACCGGGACAGGGGGTCCAGATACGCAGTATTTT	CASSLTGTGGPDTQYF
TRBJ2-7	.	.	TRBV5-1	TGCGCCAGCAGCTTCGGTTCAGGGAATTACGAGCAGTACTTC	CASSFGSGNYEQYF
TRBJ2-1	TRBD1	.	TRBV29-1	TGCAGCGTTGAATCGGACAGGGGGTGGATAAGCTCCTACAATGAGCAGTTCTTC	CSVESDRGWISSYNEQFF
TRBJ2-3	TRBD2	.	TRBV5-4	TGTGCCAGCAGCTTAACCGGACTAGCGGGAGCAACAGATACGCAGTATTTT	CASSLTGLAGATDTQYF
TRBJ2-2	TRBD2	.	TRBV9	TGTGCCAGCAGCGTAGCTGGAGTGGCTAGCGGTACCGGGGAGCTGTTTTTT	CASSVAGVASGTGELFF
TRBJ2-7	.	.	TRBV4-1	TGCGCCAGCAGCCAAGAATTGTCTTACGAGCAGTACTTC	CASSQELSYEQYF
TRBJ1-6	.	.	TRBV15	TGTGCCACCAGCAGAGATGGGCAGCTTTATAATTCACCCCTCCACTTT	CATSRDGQLYNSPLHF
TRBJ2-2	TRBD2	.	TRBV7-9	TGTGCCAGCAGCTTAGCACTAGCGGACACCGGGGAGCTGTTTTTT	CASSLALADTGELFF
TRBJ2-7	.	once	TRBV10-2	TGCGCCAGCAGTGAGTCCGGACAGTCCTACGAGCAGTACTTC	CASSESGQSYEQYF
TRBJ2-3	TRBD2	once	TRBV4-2	TGTGCCAGCAGCCACGTAATCGGCGGGGGGGCCGGGTTAGATACGCAGTATTTT	CASSHVIGGGAGLDTQYF
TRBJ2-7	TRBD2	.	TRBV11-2	TGTGCCAGCAGCTCCCGGGGGGGCAGGGGAGGATTCGAGCAGTACTTC	CASSSRGGRGGFEQYF
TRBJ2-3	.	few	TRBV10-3	TGTGCCATCAGTGAGTCAGACGGGGATACGCAGTATTTT	CAISESDGDTQYF
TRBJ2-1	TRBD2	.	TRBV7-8	TGTGCCAGCAGCTCATGGCCCCTAGCGGGGGGGCATGAGCAGTTCTTC	CASSSWPLAGGHEQFF
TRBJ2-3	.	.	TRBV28	TGTGCCAGCAGTCCAGGCCCAGATACGCAGTATTTT	CASSPGPDTQYF
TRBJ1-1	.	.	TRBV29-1	TGCAGCGTCCAGGGGAAGCGGACTGAAGCTTTCTTT	CSVQGKRTEAFF
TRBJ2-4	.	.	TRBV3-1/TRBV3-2	TGTGCCAGCAGCCAAGCCCCTGAGGCGGGCAAAAACATTCAGTACTTC	CASSQAPEAGKNIQYF
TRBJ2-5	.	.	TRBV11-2	TGTGCCAGCAGCCGAGGGTCCGCTAGAGGGGAGACCCAGTACTTC	CASSRGSARGETQYF
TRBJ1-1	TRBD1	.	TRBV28	TGTGCCAGCAGAAAAAGACAGGGGGCTGGCACTGAAGCTTTCTTT	CASRKRQGAGTEAFF
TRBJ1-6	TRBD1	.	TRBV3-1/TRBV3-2	TGTGCCAGCAGCCAAGACCCTGCGACAGGGGGCGGGAATTCACCCCTCCACTTT	CASSQDPATGGGNSPLHF
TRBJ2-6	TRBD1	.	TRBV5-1	TGCGCCAGCAGCCCGGGTCCCGGGACAGGGGGCGCTGGGGCCAACGTCCTGACTTTC	CASSPGPGTGGAGANVLTF
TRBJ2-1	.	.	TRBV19	TGTGCCAGCGGACTAAGAACTAGCAATGAGCAGTTCTTC	CASGLRTSNEQFF
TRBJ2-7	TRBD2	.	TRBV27	TGTGCCAGCAGTCTCTCCCCCGGACTAGCGATTTTGGACGAGCAGTACTTC	CASSLSPGLAILDEQYF
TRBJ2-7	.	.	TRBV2	TGTGCCTGCCCCGTCCAGAACGAGCAGTACTTC	CACPVQNEQYF
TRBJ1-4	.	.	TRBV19	TGTGCCAGTGGCACCTTAGGGGCATATCGGAAACTGTTTTTT	CASGTLGAYRKLFF
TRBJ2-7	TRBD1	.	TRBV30	TGTGCCTGCCTGGGACAGCCGTTTTCCGAGCAGTACTTC	CACLGQPFSEQYF
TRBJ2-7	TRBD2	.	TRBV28	TGTGCCACCTCTCCCCCTAGCGGGGGAACCTACGAGCAGTACTTC	CATSPPSGGTYEQYF
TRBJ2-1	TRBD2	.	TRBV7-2	TGTGCCAGCAGCCCGGGGGGACTAGCGGGTTACAATGAGCAGTTCTTC	CASSPGGLAGYNEQFF
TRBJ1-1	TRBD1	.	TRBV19	TGTGCCAGTAGTGGGACAGGGGGTTTCTTCGAAGCTTTCTTT	CASSGTGGFFEAFF
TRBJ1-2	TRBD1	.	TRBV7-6	TGTGCCAGCAGCTTACTGGGACAGGGGACGGGTGGCTACACCTTC	CASSLLGQGTGGYTF